Presented here are 17 T cell receptor beta chains from one specimen sequenced in a study of PD-1 blockade in classical Hodgkin lymphoma. Each patient's relapse followed autologous stem cell transplantation, and brentuximab vedotin exposure varied. Sequenced by immunoSEQ multiplex PCR; TCRdb stores in-frame clones only, minus some. Of about 110,000 clones listed, approximately 90% were seen once; the top ten hold just under 20%. The material was peripheral blood mononuclear cells (PBMCs), obtained before the second cycle of nivolumab. The source is a human donor with classical Hodgkin lymphoma.

This clone was recorded only once. This chain joins TRBV27 and TRBJ2-3; D is unresolved. The CDR3 is 15 residues long. V was cut by 3 bases and J by 3 bases, with 13 bases left in between. Germline CDR1 is MNHEY and CDR2 is SMNVEV (reference sequence). As DNA, the CDR3 is TGTGCCAGCAGTTTTCGGTCCTCCGGTACAGATACGCAGTATTTT. This sequence encodes CASSFRSSGTDTQYF.

The chain has TRBV2 and TRBJ1-1; D is uncertain. This CDR3 contains 11 residues. The germline gives CDR1 SNHLY, CDR2 FYNNEI. V gave up 3 bases and J gave up 1 base, with 0 bases separating them. The CDR3 DNA reads TGTGCCAGCAGTGAGAACACTGAAGCTTTCTTT. It specifies CASSENTEAFF.

The chain uses TRBV6-5 and TRBJ2-7, with 9 bases fitting TRBD1. V shed 4 bases and J 6 bases; nucleotides not matched to a gene: 10. This CDR3 region has 15 residues. Germline CDR1 is MNHEY and CDR2 is SVGAGI. The CDR3 nucleotides are TGTGCCAGCAGTTTCTACAGGGGGCAGTGGATCGAGCAGTACTTC. This gives the protein CASSFYRGQWIEQYF.

The chain carries TRBV11-2 and TRBJ2-3; the match to TRBD1 covers 8 bases. Germline-derived CDR1 and CDR2 are SGHAT and FQNNGV. The CDR3 is made up of 14 amino acids. Germline trimming cut 2 bases from V and 6 bases from J; bases unmatched to any gene: 4. The CDR3 nucleotides read TGTGCCAGCAGCTTACCCCAGGGGGCTGATACGCAGTATTTT. Its translation is CASSLPQGADTQYF.

The genes are TRBV7-6 and TRBJ1-1; 7 bases are shared with TRBD1. Germline CDR1 and CDR2: SGHVS and FNYEAQ. The length of the CDR3 is 14 residues. The ends lost 5 bases at V and 4 bases at J; junction bases unmatched: 7. CDR3 residues: CASSVRQGSTEAFF. The DNA of the CDR3 is TGTGCCAGCAGCGTACGACAGGGATCCACTGAAGCTTTCTTT.

This rearrangement joins TRBV7-8 to TRBJ2-7, with D unclear. Germline assignment: CDR1 SGHVS and CDR2 FQNEAQ. This CDR3 contains 14 residues. The V and J ends lost 2 bases and 2 bases respectively, with 10 bases between them. CDR3 region: CASSLLDGAYEQYF. The CDR3 coding sequence is TGTGCCAGCAGCTTATTGGACGGAGCCTACGAGCAGTACTTC.

The gene calls are TRBV7-8 and TRBJ1-4, with a possible D match to TRBD1 (6 bases). V was pared by 4 bases and J by 0 bases, with 9 bases between. Germline V gene data show CDR1 as SGHVS and CDR2 as FQNEAQ. This CDR3 spans 15 amino acids. Here the CDR3 DNA reads TGTGCCAGCAGCTCTACAGGGTCAACTAATGAAAAACTGTTTTTT. This codes for CASSSTGSTNEKLFF.

CDR3 sequence reads: CASSLPHLNLYTF. The CDR3 DNA reads as TGTGCCAGCAGTCTGCCCCACCTCAACCTCTACACCTTC. The rearrangement uses TRBV28 and TRBJ1-2; D gene ambiguous. Germline values: CDR1 MDHEN, CDR2 SYDVKM. Trimming took 5 bases from V and 10 from J, leaving 17 bases between them. The CDR3 extends over 13 amino acids.

Points on this clone: The conserved phenylalanine or tryptophan is not found at the CDR3 terminus, so this likely reflects a read error. The DNA is left out, because the CDR3 cannot be placed on it with certainty; the CDR3 is given as TCRdb lists it. This CDR3 reads CASSLAACGCL. The chain links TRBV5-4 to TRBJ2-7; the table assigns TRBD2, which was not confirmed against the DNA. Germline-derived CDR1 and CDR2 are SGHNT and YYREEE (reference sequence). The CDR3 is 11 residues long, ends included.

The chain employs TRBV11-2 and TRBJ2-4; TRBD2 matches 10 bases. The germline V gene has CDR1 SGHAT and CDR2 FQNNGV. V lost 5 bases and J lost 1; bases outside the gene matches: 14. The CDR3 loop spans 19 amino acids. CDR3 protein: CASSTTGTSARKAKNIQYF. The CDR3 DNA follows: TGTGCCAGCAGCACCACCGGGACTAGCGCCCGGAAGGCCAAAAACATTCAGTACTTC. The entire variable domain, with the rest obtained from reference TRBV11-2 and TRBJ2-4, is as follows: EAGVAQSPRYKIIEKRQSVAFWCNPISGHATLYWYQQILGQGPKLLIQFQNNGVVDDSQLPKDRFSAERLKGVDSTLKIQPAKLEDSAVYLCASSTTGTSARKAKNIQYFGAGTRLSVL.

This rearrangement joins TRBV6-5 to TRBJ2-7, with unresolved D. CDR3 length: 10 amino acids. CDR1 is MNHEY, CDR2 SVGAGI, per germline. V shed 8 bases and J shed 5 bases, with 7 bases lying between them. As DNA, the CDR3 is TGTGCCAGCTATCGGAACGAGCAGTACTTC. Protein product: CASYRNEQYF.

The V gene is TRBV27, the J gene TRBJ1-1; D is unclear. The CDR3 length is 12 residues. Trimming stripped 6 bases from V and 5 bases from J, with 10 bases between. Germline CDR1 reads MNHEY; CDR2 reads SMNVEV (reference sequence). This CDR3 reads CASSSARTEAFF. For the CDR3, the DNA is TGTGCCAGCAGCTCTGCGAGGACTGAAGCTTTCTTT.

This chain links TRBV14 with TRBJ1-2; the D is unclear. The CDR3 is 17 amino acids. Trimming pared 0 bases from V and 3 bases from J, leaving 17 bases between. Germline CDR1 is SGHDN and CDR2 is FVKESK. The CDR3 sequence is CASSQDPEGLFDYGYTF. CDR3 nucleotide sequence: TGTGCCAGCAGCCAAGATCCGGAAGGCCTTTTTGACTATGGCTACACCTTC.

The V gene is TRBV5-4, the J gene TRBJ2-7, with TRBD2 matching over 7 bases. The CDR3 is 16 residues long. Germline CDR1 and CDR2: SGHNT and YYREEE (reference sequence). Trimming at V came to 0 bases and at J to 2 bases, leaving 8 bases not matched to a gene. CDR3 coding DNA: TGTGCCAGCAGCTTGGGACTAGCTGAGGGTACCTACGAGCAGTACTTC. Translating gives CASSLGLAEGTYEQYF.

The chain couples TRBV14 to TRBJ2-3; D gene ambiguous. Germline values: CDR1 SGHDN, CDR2 FVKESK. Trimming took off 0 bases at V and 2 bases at J, with 6 bases between the two ends. The CDR3 has 14 residues. CDR3 sequence reads: CASSQDRYTDTQYF. CDR3 bases: TGTGCCAGCAGCCAAGACCGCTACACAGATACGCAGTATTTT. Using reference TRBV14 and TRBJ2-3 for the parts outside the CDR3, the full variable domain is EAGVTQFPSHSVIEKGQTVTLRCDPISGHDNLYWYRRVMGKEIKFLLHFVKESKQDESGMPNNRFLAERTGGTYSTLKVQPAELEDSGVYFCASSQDRYTDTQYFGPGTRLTVL.

The V call is TRBV5-6, the J call TRBJ2-7, with D maybe TRBD2 (5 bases). CDR3 length: 14 residues. Germline CDR1 SGHDT, CDR2 YYEEEE. With 0 bases removed from V and 6 bases from J, the gap between germline ends came to 13 bases. This CDR3 is CASSLVGLAGEQYF. In DNA form, the CDR3 reads TGTGCCAGCAGCTTGGTTGGGCTGGCGGGCGAGCAGTACTTC.

The chain is built from TRBV18 and TRBJ2-4, with D possibly being TRBD1 (5 bases). Trimming removed 6 bases at V and 8 bases at J, with 17 bases between. The germline V gene has CDR1 KGHSH and CDR2 LQKENI. This CDR3 comprises 14 residues. The CDR3 sequence: CASSLTQSRDIQYF. CDR3 DNA sequence: TGTGCCAGCTCGTTGACTCAGTCCAGGGACATTCAGTACTTC.